Below, 14 T cell receptor beta chains from the same sample are listed, as sequenced in a study of regulatory T cells in long-lasting Graves disease. Assembly of TCR beta libraries relied on iRepertoire HTBI primers together with Arm-PCR of CDR3 regions. MiXCR was run by TCRdb on the multiplex PCR reads, yielding one entry per CDR3 protein. The table shows about 470,000 distinct CDR3 sequences, with around 20% occurring only once. Time point: persistent/refractory GD, antithyroid drugs over 5 years with positive TRAb. With RNA extracted from PBMCs as input, the TCR library was made. Sequences were derived from peripheral blood mononuclear cells (PBMCs), sampled when the disease was refractory, from a patient treated with antithyroid drugs. These receptors originate from a female donor with Graves disease.

This chain links TRBV27 with TRBJ2-1; D might be TRBD1 (6 bases). The V end lost 3 bases, the J end lost 7 bases, and 13 bases lay between the germline ends. This CDR3 is 14 amino acids long. The germline gives CDR1 MNHEY, CDR2 SMNVEV (reference sequence). CDR3 residues: CASSFRGSSNEQFF. The CDR3 bases are TGTGCCAGCAGTTTCAGGGGTAGTTCGAATGAGCAGTTCTTC.

The rearrangement uses TRBV5-1 and TRBJ1-1, with a tentative D call TRBD1 (6 bases). Looked up from germline, CDR1 is SGHRS and CDR2 is YFSETQ. CDR3 length: 11 residues. V lost 4 bases and J lost 14, with 15 bases in between. DNA for the CDR3: TGCGCCAGCAGCCCGGGGGCTCATACCTTCTTT. Amino acids: CASSPGAHTFF.

In the case of this clonotype: A much larger clone sits a single nucleotide away, making a read error possible. V gene TRBV2 combines with J gene TRBJ2-4, with a weak D call TRBD1 (8 bases). CDR3 length: 17 residues. Per germline, CDR1 SNHLY and CDR2 FYNNEI. The CDR3: CARADRAGDRAKNIQCF. As DNA, the CDR3 is TGTGCCAGAGCGGACAGGGCGGGGGACCGAGCCAAAAACATTCAGTGCTTC.

The chain employs TRBV19 and TRBJ1-1, with D hard to call. There are 17 residues in the CDR3. Trimming left V 1 base short and J 1 base short, with 16 bases between. Germline lookup yields CDR1 LNHDA and CDR2 SQIVND (reference sequence). CDR3 coding DNA: TGTGCCAGTAGTATAGGTCGGCCCCTTAACGAGAACACTGAAGCTTTCTTT. It specifies CASSIGRPLNENTEAFF.

This clonotype was seen repeatedly, ten times or more. The chain couples TRBV6-1 to TRBJ2-5, with 9 bases fitting TRBD1. V lost 6 bases and J lost 5; bases outside the gene matches: 10. The germline V gene encodes CDR1 MNHNS and CDR2 SASEGT. CDR3 length equals 15 residues. This CDR3 is CASRDTGGLFETQYF. CDR3 nucleotides: TGTGCCAGCAGGGATACAGGGGGCTTGTTTGAGACCCAGTACTTC.

The CDR3 nucleotides read TGTGCCAGTAGTCCCTTTGGGGGGCAGCCCCAGCATTTT. Translated, it gives CASSPFGGQPQHF. The V call is TRBV19, the J call TRBJ1-5, with D perhaps TRBD1 (5 bases). This CDR3 region has 13 residues. Germline V gene data show CDR1 as LNHDA and CDR2 as SQIVND (reference sequence). Trimming removed 5 bases at V and 7 bases at J, with 12 bases between. Variable domain in full (rest from reference TRBV19 and TRBJ1-5): DGGITQSPKYLFRKEGQNVTLSCEQNLNHDAMYWYRQDPGQGLRLIYYSQIVNDFQKGDIAEGYSVSREKKESFPLTVTSAQKNPTAFYLCASSPFGGQPQHFGDGTRLSIL.

This clonotype occurred many times. The chain recombines TRBV5-5 with TRBJ2-5; unclear D gene. CDR3 size: 15 residues. CDR1 is SGHKS and CDR2 is YYEKEE in the germline V gene (reference sequence). V was trimmed by 4 bases and J by 1 base, leaving 14 bases between them. The CDR3 spells CASSRYADFQETQYF. In DNA form, the CDR3 reads TGTGCCAGCAGCCGATATGCCGACTTCCAAGAGACCCAGTACTTC.

This clonotype has a count of ten or more. The gene calls are TRBV2 and TRBJ1-5, with TRBD1 matching over 10 bases. The ends lost 7 bases at V and 5 bases at J; junction bases unmatched: 2. The CDR3 consists of 13 residues. Germline CDR1 and CDR2: SNHLY and FYNNEI. CDR3 sequence (DNA): TGTGCCAGCAACGGACAGGGGGATCAGCCCCAGCATTTT. This codes for CASNGQGDQPQHF.

This clonotype was seen many times. The genes are TRBV6-2 or TRBV6-3 and TRBJ2-4; TRBD1 or TRBD2 may be the D gene (5 bases each). The CDR3 consists of 16 residues. V was shortened by 4 bases and J by 9 bases, with 22 bases between the two germline ends. Germline V gene lookup returns CDR1 MNHEY and CDR2 SVGEGT. The CDR3 DNA reads TGTGCCAGCAGTTCCGACGTAGGGACCCCTCTCGGCATTCAGTACTTC. This sequence encodes CASSSDVGTPLGIQYF.

The genes are TRBV7-9 and TRBJ2-2; D uncertain. Germline CDR1 and CDR2: SEHNR and FQNEAQ (reference sequence). The V and J ends lost 2 bases and 8 bases respectively, with 9 bases between them. The CDR3 length is 13 residues. CDR3 in DNA: TGTGCCAGCAGCTTATTGGCGTCGGGGGAGCTGTTTTTT. As protein: CASSLLASGELFF.

Many counts were recorded for this clonotype. The chain uses TRBV27 and TRBJ2-7; no clear D. CDR3 length equals 14 residues. V was shortened by 2 bases and J by 5 bases, with 13 bases between the two germline ends. Germline loops: CDR1 MNHEY, CDR2 SMNVEV (reference sequence). The CDR3 DNA reads as TGTGCCAGCAGTTTAACACTCCTCGAGGACGAGCAGTACTTC. This codes for CASSLTLLEDEQYF.

V is TRBV12-3 or TRBV12-4 and J is TRBJ2-3; D might be TRBD1 (5 bases). Trimming pared 4 bases from V and 4 bases from J, leaving 12 bases between. The CDR3 consists of 14 residues. CDR3 DNA sequence: TGTGCCAGCAGTTCCTCCCAGGGCGCAGATACGCAGTATTTT. This sequence encodes CASSSSQGADTQYF.

The J gene is TRBJ2-1, the V gene TRBV6-1; D remains unclear. Germline V gene lookup returns CDR1 MNHNS and CDR2 SASEGT. Trimming removed 1 base from V and 6 bases from J, with 10 bases in between. CDR3 length equals 14 residues. CDR3 sequence (DNA): TGTGCCAGCAGTGAAGATATCTTCTCCAATGAGCAGTTCTTC. Translation: CASSEDIFSNEQFF.

There are many counts of this clonotype. This rearrangement joins TRBV30 to TRBJ2-7; TRBD2 is a possible D gene (6 bases). The germline V gene has CDR1 GTSNPN and CDR2 SVGIG (reference sequence). This CDR3 comprises 17 residues. Between the trimmed V and J ends, which lost 4 bases and 2 bases, there was a span of 24 bases. CDR3 nucleotide sequence: TGTGCCTGGACCCCCCCGCCTACGCGGGGCTACCCCTACGAGCAGTACTTC. Its translation is CAWTPPPTRGYPYEQYF.